The 19 T cell receptor beta chains reported below all come from one sample, sequenced in a study of blood T cell repertoires in COVID-19. Profiling relied on immunoSEQ multiplex PCR, and the TCRdb table lists in-frame clones only, not all of them. The table records about 210,000 clones, about 86% of them present only once. Sequences were obtained from PBMCs or T cells enriched from blood (not recorded which). Receptor source: a woman aged 40 to 55 with acute COVID-19.

V and J are TRBV6-4 and TRBJ1-1, with D maybe TRBD1 (5 bases). Germline loops: CDR1 MRHNA, CDR2 SNTAGT. Trimming removed 3 bases from V and 2 bases from J, with 10 bases in between. CDR3 size: 14 residues. CDR3 protein: CASSEWGKNTEAFF. The DNA of the CDR3 is TGTGCCAGCAGTGAATGGGGCAAAAACACTGAAGCTTTCTTT.

The V call is TRBV7-6, the J call TRBJ1-6, with 10 bases that match TRBD1. Trimming removed 4 bases from V and 6 bases from J; junction bases left unmatched: 6. Germline V gene data show CDR1 as SGHVS and CDR2 as FNYEAQ. The CDR3 runs 16 residues. The CDR3 DNA reads as TGTGCCAGCAGCTCCAGACAGGGGGCAAGTAATTCACCCCTCCACTTT. It specifies CASSSRQGASNSPLHF.

The J gene is TRBJ2-1, the V gene TRBV6-5; 14 nucleotides match TRBD2. The germline V gene encodes CDR1 MNHEY and CDR2 SVGAGI. CDR3 length: 15 residues. Germline trimming cut 8 bases from V and 9 bases from J; bases unmatched to any gene: 9. CDR3 protein: CASAGGTSGSIEQFF. In DNA, the CDR3 is TGTGCCAGCGCGGGGGGGACTAGCGGGAGCATTGAGCAGTTCTTC.

V and J are TRBV28 and TRBJ2-5, with 7 bases aligning to TRBD1. Unmatched junction bases numbered 10, after V lost 5 bases and J lost 4 bases. CDR3 length: 15 residues. Germline values: CDR1 MDHEN, CDR2 SYDVKM. The CDR3 DNA reads TGTGCCAGCAGTCCCTACGGGACAGTTGTAGAGACCCAGTACTTC. It encodes CASSPYGTVVETQYF.

V usage is TRBV28 and J usage is TRBJ2-3, with 8 bases that match TRBD1. The CDR3 sequence is 21 residues long. With 3 bases clipped from V and 1 base from J, the junction kept 21 bases outside the gene matches. CDR1 is MDHEN, CDR2 SYDVKM, per germline. CDR3 amino acids: CASSLPFTGGSRRSGTDTQYF. DNA for the CDR3: TGTGCCAGCAGTTTGCCTTTTACAGGGGGTTCCCGGCGGTCTGGCACAGATACGCAGTATTTT.

The rearrangement joins TRBV4-2 to TRBJ2-5, with 7 positions matching TRBD2. The CDR3 contains 13 residues. V dropped 7 bases and J dropped 4; count of bases not matched to a gene: 6. The germline V gene encodes CDR1 LGHNA and CDR2 YNFKEQ. The CDR3 spells CASNPGTIETQYF. The CDR3, as DNA: TGTGCCAGCAACCCAGGGACTATAGAGACCCAGTACTTC.

The V gene is TRBV2, the J gene TRBJ1-4; 7 bases are shared with TRBD1. J gave up 8 bases and V 7 bases, and 10 bases lay outside the gene matches. This CDR3 region has 14 residues. CDR1 and CDR2 (germline): SNHLY, FYNNEI. This CDR3 reads CASMFAGGGEKLFF. CDR3 bases: TGTGCCAGCATGTTTGCAGGGGGTGGCGAAAAACTGTTTTTT.

V usage is TRBV11-3 and J usage is TRBJ1-2; 7 bases fit TRBD1. Germline assignment: CDR1 SGHNT and CDR2 YENEEA. Trimming removed 5 bases from V and 6 bases from J; junction bases left unmatched: 6. The CDR3 has 13 amino acids. The chain's CDR3 is CASSTGTVNGYTF. The CDR3 bases are TGTGCCAGCAGCACCGGGACAGTCAATGGCTACACCTTC.

This sequence joins TRBV6-5 and TRBJ2-3, with 13 bases fitting TRBD2. The length of the CDR3 is 15 residues. Germline V gene lookup returns CDR1 MNHEY and CDR2 SVGAGI. J gave up 6 bases and V 7 bases, and 7 bases lay outside the gene matches. Here the CDR3 DNA reads TGTGCCAGCAACCAGGGACTAGCGGGATTGGATACGCAGTATTTT. As protein: CASNQGLAGLDTQYF.

The sample holds one count of this clone. This rearrangement joins TRBV28 to TRBJ1-2; TRBD1 is a possible D gene (5 bases). V lost 6 bases, J lost 7 bases, and 9 bases lay in between. Germline CDR1 is MDHEN and CDR2 is SYDVKM. The CDR3 totals 11 residues. The CDR3 sequence: CASSPGGGYTF. The CDR3 DNA reads TGTGCCAGCAGCCCGGGGGGTGGCTACACCTTC.

The genes are TRBV19 and TRBJ2-7, with a possible D match to TRBD1 (6 bases). This CDR3 spans 13 amino acids. CDR1 LNHDA and CDR2 SQIVND come from the germline V gene (reference sequence). The V gene lost 6 bases and the J gene lost 5 bases, with 14 bases spanning the gap. The CDR3 is CASSSDSSNEQYF. CDR3 DNA sequence: TGTGCCAGTAGCTCGGACAGCTCTAACGAGCAGTACTTC.

This clone was seen once. The V gene is TRBV15, the J gene TRBJ1-6, with TRBD1 as a possible D gene (6 bases). The germline gives CDR1 LNHNV, CDR2 YYDKDF (reference sequence). V gave up 3 bases and J gave up 6 bases, with 9 bases separating them. The CDR3 length is 14 residues. CDR3 sequence: CATSRRQANSPLHF. The CDR3 DNA follows: TGTGCCACCAGCAGGAGACAGGCTAATTCACCCCTCCACTTT.

This sequence joins TRBV5-1 and TRBJ1-3, with D possibly TRBD1 on 6 matching bases. The CDR3 loop spans 15 amino acids. Germline V CDR1 and CDR2: SGHRS, YFSETQ. Deletions cut 5 bases from V and 2 bases from J, with 14 bases between. The CDR3 DNA is TGCGCCAGCAGACAGGGTAGTGCTGCTGGAAACACCATATATTTT. Amino acid sequence: CASRQGSAAGNTIYF.

This chain uses TRBV3-1 (or the pseudogene TRBV3-2) with TRBJ1-5, with TRBD1 identical over 10 bases. CDR1 is LGHDT and CDR2 is YNNKEL in the germline V gene (reference sequence). V lost 1 base, J lost 5 bases, and 2 bases stayed unmatched. The CDR3 covers 15 residues. Here the CDR3 reads CASSQGQGAYQPQHF. The CDR3 region has the DNA TGTGCCAGCAGCCAAGGACAGGGGGCTTATCAGCCCCAGCATTTT.

The chain recombines TRBV6-5 with TRBJ1-2; TRBD1 is a possible D gene (6 bases). Per germline, CDR1 MNHEY and CDR2 SVGAGI. The V gene lost 2 bases and the J gene lost 3 bases, with 10 bases spanning the gap. The CDR3 totals 14 residues. Here the CDR3 reads CASSYRGRDYGYTF. In nucleotides, the CDR3 is TGTGCCAGCAGTTACAGGGGGAGGGACTATGGCTACACCTTC.

V gene TRBV27 combines with J gene TRBJ1-1, with TRBD1 as a possible D gene (5 bases). Trimming took 10 bases from V and 0 from J, leaving 18 bases between them. The CDR3 runs 15 residues. The V gene's germline CDR1 is MNHEY and CDR2 SMNVEV (reference sequence). As DNA, the CDR3 is TGTGCCACCCTGGTGACCCGACAGATGAACACTGAAGCTTTCTTT. Residues: CATLVTRQMNTEAFF.

The V and J genes are TRBV10-3 and TRBJ2-7; 8 bases are a match to TRBD2. In germline, CDR1 is ENHRY, CDR2 SYGVKD. V shed 7 bases, J shed 6 bases, and the junction held 11 bases outside the gene matches. The CDR3 length is 14 residues. This chain's CDR3 is CAITRGSGRIEQYF. CDR3 sequence (DNA): TGTGCCATCACCCGGGGGAGCGGGAGAATCGAGCAGTACTTC.

A remark on this clone: Other nucleotide sequences in the sample specify the same CDR3. The rearrangement uses TRBV5-1 and TRBJ2-3; 8 bases align to TRBD1. Losses at the gene ends were 2 bases for V and 2 bases for J; bases not matched to a gene: 4. Germline V gives CDR1 SGHRS, CDR2 YFSETQ. This CDR3 is 15 amino acids long. DNA of the CDR3: TGCGCCAGCAGCTTTCAGGGGGCGGCCACAGATACGCAGTATTTT. This encodes CASSFQGAATDTQYF. Combining the CDR3 with reference TRBV5-1 and TRBJ2-3 gives the whole variable domain KAGVTQTPRYLIKTRGQQVTLSCSPISGHRSVSWYQQTPGQGLQFLFEYFSETQRNKGNFPGRFSGRQFSNSRSEMNVSTLELGDSALYLCASSFQGAATDTQYFGPGTRLTVL.

The chain links TRBV3-1 (or the pseudogene TRBV3-2) to TRBJ2-7; no clear D gene. Trimming shortened V by 4 bases and J by 2 bases, and 18 bases separated the two germline ends. The CDR3 has 16 amino acids. Looked up from germline, CDR1 is LGHDT and CDR2 is YNNKEL (reference sequence). The CDR3, as DNA: TGTGCCAGCAGCCTCTCCCCCGGAGTAAAGGCCTACGAGCAGTACTTC. The encoded protein is CASSLSPGVKAYEQYF.